The T cell receptor (beta chain) under discussion was sequenced for a study of T cell repertoires in cytomegalovirus infection. Study details: It was the public TCR beta signatures that indicated both CMV infection and matching HLA type. General study points: In two of eight donors, the top clonotype was HLA-C-restricted CMV-specific. Carriers of CMV plus the relevant HLA were identified by cumulative public TCR beta family frequency.

TCRdb itself ran the reads through MiXCR, one entry per CDR3 protein. The sample lists some 700,000 distinct CDR3 sequences, roughly 35% occurring once. The sample holds a few counts of this clonotype. Antigen specificity is unknown. CDR1 is LNHDA, CDR2 SQIVND, per germline (reference sequence). The V gene end was trimmed by 5 bases and the J gene end by 3 bases; junction bases not matched to a gene: 11. The CDR3 extends over 16 amino acids. The clonotype comes from a human donor in good health (CMV status not recorded). Some clones in this sample may be carry-over from other donors' samples. The sequencing input was PBMCs. This chain uses TRBV19 with TRBJ2-3; 7 nucleotides agree with TRBD2. In DNA, the CDR3 is TGTGCCAGTAGTCCGGCCATGAGGGGAGGGACAGATACGCAGTATTTT. Amino acids: CASSPAMRGGTDTQYF.